The entry below describes one TCR beta chain. Germline CDR1 reads SQVTM; CDR2 reads ANQGSEA. The CDR3 is 14 residues long. V trimming: 7 bases; J trimming: 0 bases; junction bases outside the gene matches: 7. These data originate in a study of blood T cell repertoires in COVID-19. About the study: COVID-19 samples, acute and convalescent, were from the United States, Italy and Spain. T cells, B-cell-depleted T cells, or PBMCs provided the cDNA or gDNA that served as material.

In the study's own analysis: For nucleated cells, counts were estimated from reference gene primer amplification. Profiled with immunoSEQ multiplex PCR; TCRdb holds only in-frame clones, not every one. The V and J calls and the clone size are those of that table, but D and trimming were determined from the DNA. The table lists 52,000 or so clones, 84% of them singletons. V and J are TRBV29-1 and TRBJ2-7, with 9 bases that match TRBD1. Sample: peripheral blood. This sequence originates from a man between 65 and 85 years old with active COVID-19. The CDR3 nucleotides read TGCAGCGCCGCTGACAGGGGGAGCTCCTACGAGCAGTACTTC. Translating gives CSAADRGSSYEQYF.